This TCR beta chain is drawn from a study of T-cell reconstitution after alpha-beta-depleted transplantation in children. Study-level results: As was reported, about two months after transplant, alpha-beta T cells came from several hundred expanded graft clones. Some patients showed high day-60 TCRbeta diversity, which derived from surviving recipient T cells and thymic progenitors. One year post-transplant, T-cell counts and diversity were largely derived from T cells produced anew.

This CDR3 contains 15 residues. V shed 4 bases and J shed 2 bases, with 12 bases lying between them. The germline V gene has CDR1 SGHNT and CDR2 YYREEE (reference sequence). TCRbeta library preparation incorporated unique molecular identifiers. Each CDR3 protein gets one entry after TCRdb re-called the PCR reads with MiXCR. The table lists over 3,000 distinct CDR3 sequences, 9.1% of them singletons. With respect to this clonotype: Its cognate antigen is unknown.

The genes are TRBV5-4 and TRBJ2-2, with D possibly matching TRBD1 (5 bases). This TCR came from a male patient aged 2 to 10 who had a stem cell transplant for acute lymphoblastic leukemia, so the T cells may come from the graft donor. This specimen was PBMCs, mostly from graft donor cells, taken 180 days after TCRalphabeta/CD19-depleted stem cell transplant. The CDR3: CASSLRAANTGELFF. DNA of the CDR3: TGTGCCAGCAGCCTCAGGGCGGCAAACACCGGGGAGCTGTTTTTT.